This is a list of T cell receptor beta chains from one sample in a study of shared T cell receptors in the human thymus. TCRdb's copy holds only in-frame clones and misses some; the assay was immunoSEQ multiplex PCR. The sample records roughly 410,000 clones, 95% being singletons. The sequencing input was thymocytes. Receptor source: a human donor. Each CDR3 is given with its conserved first and last residue. A D gene is named only where the DNA matches it firmly. Expanded clones are given a class, and other clones once, few, many or no size at all.

TRBV27	TRBJ2-7	NA	NA	CASSFPARQRGDEQYF	TGTGCCAGCAGTTTCCCCGCCCGACAGCGAGGGGACGAGCAGTACTTC
TRBV28	TRBJ1-2	NA	TRBD1	CASLGQGARGYTF	TGTGCCAGCCTAGGACAGGGGGCCAGAGGCTACACCTTC
TRBV30	TRBJ2-7	once	NA	CAWSTRAGHGEQYF	TGTGCCTGGAGTACTAGGGCAGGGCATGGCGAGCAGTACTTC
TRBV5-1	TRBJ1-3	NA	NA	CASSLRDTAESGNTIYF	TGCGCCAGCAGCTTGCGGGACACAGCGGAATCTGGAAACACCATATATTTT
TRBV15	TRBJ2-3	NA	NA	CATSREVGTDTQYF	TGTGCCACCAGCAGAGAGGTGGGGACAGATACGCAGTATTTT
TRBV6-6	TRBJ2-7	NA	TRBD1	CASSHPDRGTYEQYF	TGTGCCAGCAGTCACCCGGACAGGGGTACCTACGAGCAGTACTTC
TRBV4-3	TRBJ2-7	NA	TRBD1	CASAGTGNSRFSEQYF	TGCGCCAGCGCCGGGACAGGGAATTCAAGATTCTCCGAGCAGTACTTC
TRBV9	TRBJ1-5	NA	NA	CASSSRGELEPQHF	TGTGCCAGCAGCTCGAGAGGCGAACTGGAGCCCCAGCATTTT
TRBV6-4	TRBJ2-3	NA	NA	CASKAQGGYFGADTQYF	TGTGCCAGCAAAGCCCAGGGGGGCTACTTCGGTGCAGATACGCAGTATTTT
TRBV4-2	TRBJ1-1	NA	NA	CASSQGAGPGNTEAFF	TGTGCCAGCAGCCAGGGAGCGGGGCCCGGCAACACTGAAGCTTTCTTT
TRBV27	TRBJ2-6	NA	TRBD2	CASSLLGFSGGQPTGANVLTF	TGTGCCAGCAGTTTATTGGGTTTTTCGGGGGGGCAACCCACTGGGGCCAACGTCCTGACTTTC
TRBV18	TRBJ2-3	NA	TRBD2	CASSPLRLAGGGTDTQYF	TGTGCCAGCTCACCCCTTCGACTAGCGGGAGGAGGCACAGATACGCAGTATTTT
TRBV12-5	TRBJ1-1	once	NA	CASSPRMNTEAFF	TGTGCTAGTTCACCAAGAATGAACACTGAAGCTTTCTTT
TRBV27	TRBJ2-7	once	NA	CASSLGDISYEQYF	TGTGCCAGCAGTTTGGGGGACATCTCCTACGAGCAGTACTTC
TRBV5-1	TRBJ2-1	NA	NA	CASTEMGGNEQFF	TGCGCCAGCACCGAAATGGGGGGAAATGAGCAGTTCTTC
TRBV6-1	TRBJ2-2	NA	TRBD2	CASRPTSTAGELFF	TGTGCCAGCAGGCCGACTAGCACTGCCGGGGAGCTGTTTTTT
TRBV23-1	TRBJ1-1	NA	NA	CASSPPRGVTEAFF	TGCGCCAGCAGTCCCCCTCGGGGGGTTACTGAAGCTTTCTTT
TRBV27	TRBJ2-7	NA	NA	CASSLWAGENPYEQYF	TGTGCCAGCAGTTTATGGGCAGGGGAAAATCCGTACGAGCAGTACTTC
TRBV5-6	TRBJ2-5	once	NA	CASSDGGDARGETQYF	TGTGCCAGCAGCGACGGAGGGGACGCACGGGGTGAGACCCAGTACTTC
TRBV5-1	TRBJ2-7	NA	NA	CASSLMDSHSYEQYF	TGCGCCAGCAGCTTGATGGACAGTCACTCCTACGAGCAGTACTTC
TRBV5-5	TRBJ2-7	NA	TRBD2	CASSLERGPAGGPNEQYF	TGTGCCAGCAGCTTGGAAAGGGGGCCCGCGGGAGGGCCCAACGAGCAGTACTTC
TRBV11-3	TRBJ2-1	NA	NA	CASSLEGGITYNEQFF	TGTGCCAGCAGCTTAGAAGGGGGTATAACCTACAATGAGCAGTTCTTC
TRBV2	TRBJ2-7	NA	NA	CASSEANSSRRYF	TGTGCCAGCAGTGAAGCGAATTCTTCTAGGCGGTACTTC
TRBV5-6	TRBJ2-1	NA	TRBD2	CASSLEGLAGIRDNEQFF	TGTGCCAGCAGCTTGGAAGGGCTAGCGGGAATACGGGACAATGAGCAGTTCTTC
TRBV5-1	TRBJ2-6	NA	NA	CASSLGRCSGANVLTF	TGCGCCAGCAGCTTGGGCCGGTGCTCTGGGGCCAACGTCCTGACTTTC
TRBV10-2	TRBJ2-2	NA	TRBD2	CASSDPGLAGDKGELFF	TGCGCCAGCAGTGACCCGGGACTAGCGGGAGATAAAGGGGAGCTGTTTTTT
TRBV20-1	TRBJ2-1	NA	NA	CSASTRGEQFF	TGCAGTGCTAGTACGCGGGGTGAGCAGTTCTTC
TRBV2	TRBJ2-1	NA	TRBD1	CASSGTGWNMGAHNEQFF	TGTGCCAGCAGTGGGACAGGGTGGAACATGGGGGCTCACAATGAGCAGTTCTTC
TRBV6-5	TRBJ2-3	once	TRBD2	CASSYSGEGGTDTQYF	TGTGCCAGCAGTTACTCCGGGGAGGGCGGCACAGATACGCAGTATTTT
TRBV4-1	TRBJ2-2	once	TRBD2	CASSQRSSGRAGELFF	TGCGCCAGCAGCCAAAGGTCTAGCGGGAGGGCCGGGGAGCTGTTTTTT
TRBV5-6	TRBJ2-7	NA	NA	CASRRTGPGTDYEQYF	TGTGCCAGCAGGCGGACGGGACCTGGAACCGACTACGAGCAGTACTTC
TRBV7-4	TRBJ2-3	NA	TRBD2	CASSPTPLLAGGTDTQYF	TGTGCCAGCAGCCCTACTCCCCTACTAGCGGGAGGAACAGATACGCAGTATTTT
TRBV5-6	TRBJ2-3	NA	TRBD2	CASSLWASGPSTDTQYF	TGTGCCAGCAGCTTGTGGGCTAGCGGGCCATCCACAGATACGCAGTATTTT
TRBV6-1	TRBJ2-3	once	TRBD2	CASSGGLAGGSHTDTQYF	TGTGCCAGCAGTGGGGGTCTAGCGGGAGGGTCCCACACAGATACGCAGTATTTT
TRBV27	TRBJ2-1	NA	TRBD1	CASSWTGVNEQFF	TGTGCCAGCAGTTGGACAGGGGTCAATGAGCAGTTCTTC
TRBV4-2	TRBJ2-5	NA	TRBD2	CASRGTSGIQETQYF	TGTGCCAGCCGGGGGACTAGCGGGATACAAGAGACCCAGTACTTC
TRBV6-1	TRBJ1-5	NA	NA	CASTEGPGRTQPQHF	TGTGCCAGCACAGAAGGGCCGGGGAGAACTCAGCCCCAGCATTTT
TRBV5-1	TRBJ2-1	NA	NA	CASSFYFTWTAKNSYNEQFF	TGCGCCAGCAGCTTCTACTTTACCTGGACGGCCAAAAACTCCTACAATGAGCAGTTCTTC
TRBV19	TRBJ2-7	NA	TRBD2	CASSPPSGGGYSYEQYF	TGTGCCAGTAGTCCCCCCTCTGGCGGGGGATACTCCTACGAGCAGTACTTC
TRBV7-9	TRBJ1-5	NA	NA	CASSSQQGSGSNQPQHF	TGTGCCAGCAGCTCGCAACAGGGCAGTGGTAGCAATCAGCCCCAGCATTTT
TRBV7-2	TRBJ2-1	NA	NA	CASSLAIGNEQFF	TGTGCCAGCAGCTTAGCGATCGGTAATGAGCAGTTCTTC
TRBV27	TRBJ2-1	NA	TRBD1	CASMLAGTGINEQFF	TGTGCCAGCATGTTAGCCGGGACAGGGATTAATGAGCAGTTCTTC
TRBV5-1	TRBJ2-7	NA	TRBD2	CASSSGTSDHEQYF	TGCGCCAGCAGCTCTGGGACTAGCGACCACGAGCAGTACTTC